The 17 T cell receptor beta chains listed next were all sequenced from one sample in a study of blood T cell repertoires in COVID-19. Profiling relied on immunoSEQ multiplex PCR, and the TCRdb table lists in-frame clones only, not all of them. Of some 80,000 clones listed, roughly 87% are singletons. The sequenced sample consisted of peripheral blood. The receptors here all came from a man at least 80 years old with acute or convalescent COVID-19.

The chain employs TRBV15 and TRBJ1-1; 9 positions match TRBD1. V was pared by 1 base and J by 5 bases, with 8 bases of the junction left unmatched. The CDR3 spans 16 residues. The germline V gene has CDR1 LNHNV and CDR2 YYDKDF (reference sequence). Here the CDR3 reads CATSRGAGTGKTEAFF. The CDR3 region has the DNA TGTGCCACCAGCAGAGGGGCCGGGACAGGGAAGACTGAAGCTTTCTTT.

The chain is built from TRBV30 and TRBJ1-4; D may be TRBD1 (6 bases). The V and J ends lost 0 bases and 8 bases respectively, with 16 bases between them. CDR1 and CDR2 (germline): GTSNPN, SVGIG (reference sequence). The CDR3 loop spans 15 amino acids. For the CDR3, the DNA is TGTGCCTGGAGTGTATCAGCAGGGGCTAGCGAAAAACTGTTTTTT. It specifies CAWSVSAGASEKLFF.

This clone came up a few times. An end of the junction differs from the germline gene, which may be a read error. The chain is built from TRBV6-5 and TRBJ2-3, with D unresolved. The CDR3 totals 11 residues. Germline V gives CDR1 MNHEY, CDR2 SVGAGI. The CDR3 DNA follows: TGTGCCAGCACTTACCGGGATACGCAGTATTTT. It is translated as CASTYRDTQYF.

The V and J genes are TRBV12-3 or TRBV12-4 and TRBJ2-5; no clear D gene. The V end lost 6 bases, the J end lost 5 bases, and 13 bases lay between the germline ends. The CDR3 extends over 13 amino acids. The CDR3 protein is CASSSPGWETQYF. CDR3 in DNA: TGTGCCAGCAGCTCCCCGGGTTGGGAGACCCAGTACTTC.

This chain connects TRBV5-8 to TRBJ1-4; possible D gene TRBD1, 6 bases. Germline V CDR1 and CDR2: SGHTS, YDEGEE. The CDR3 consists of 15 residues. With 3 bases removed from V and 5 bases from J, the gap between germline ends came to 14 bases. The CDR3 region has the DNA TGTGCCAGCAGCTCCCGGGGGGGCGGAAATGAAAAACTGTTTTTT. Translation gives CASSSRGGGNEKLFF.

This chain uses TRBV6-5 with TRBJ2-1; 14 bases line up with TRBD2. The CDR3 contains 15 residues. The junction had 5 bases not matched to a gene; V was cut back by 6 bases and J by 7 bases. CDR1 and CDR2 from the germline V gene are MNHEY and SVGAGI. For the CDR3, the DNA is TGTGCCAGCAGATGGACTAGCGGGGGGATGAATGAGCAGTTCTTC. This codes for CASRWTSGGMNEQFF.

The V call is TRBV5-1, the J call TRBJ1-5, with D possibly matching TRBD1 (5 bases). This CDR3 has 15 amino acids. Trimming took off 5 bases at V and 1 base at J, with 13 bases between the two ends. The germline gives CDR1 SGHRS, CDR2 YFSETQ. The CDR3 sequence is CASRPGLTSNQPQHF. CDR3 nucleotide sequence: TGCGCCAGCAGGCCAGGGTTGACGAGCAATCAGCCCCAGCATTTT.

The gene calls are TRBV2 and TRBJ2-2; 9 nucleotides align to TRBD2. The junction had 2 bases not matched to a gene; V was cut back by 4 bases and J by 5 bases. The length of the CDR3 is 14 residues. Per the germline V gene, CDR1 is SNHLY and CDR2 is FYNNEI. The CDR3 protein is CASSASGGTGELFF. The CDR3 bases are TGTGCCAGCAGTGCCAGCGGGGGGACCGGGGAGCTGTTTTTT.

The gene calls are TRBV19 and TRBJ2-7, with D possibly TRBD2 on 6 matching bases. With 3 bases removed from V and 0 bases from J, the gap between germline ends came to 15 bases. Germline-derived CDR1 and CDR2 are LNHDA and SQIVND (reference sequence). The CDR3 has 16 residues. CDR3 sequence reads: CASSIRGVDSSYEQYF. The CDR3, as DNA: TGTGCCAGTAGTATTCGCGGGGTCGACAGCTCCTACGAGCAGTACTTC. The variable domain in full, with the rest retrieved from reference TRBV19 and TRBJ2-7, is DGGITQSPKYLFRKEGQNVTLSCEQNLNHDAMYWYRQDPGQGLRLIYYSQIVNDFQKGDIAEGYSVSREKKESFPLTVTSAQKNPTAFYLCASSIRGVDSSYEQYFGPGTRLTVT.

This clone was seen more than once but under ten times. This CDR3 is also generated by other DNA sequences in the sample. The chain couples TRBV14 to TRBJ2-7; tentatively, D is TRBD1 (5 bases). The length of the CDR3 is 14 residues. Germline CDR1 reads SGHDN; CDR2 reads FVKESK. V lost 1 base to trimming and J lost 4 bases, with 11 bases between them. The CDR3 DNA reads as TGTGCCAGCAGCCAAGCAGGGTTGGTTTACGAGCAGTACTTC. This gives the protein CASSQAGLVYEQYF.

This CDR3 reads CATTPAGQGWNTEAFF. DNA for the CDR3: TGTGCTACCACCCCGGCTGGACAGGGGTGGAACACTGAAGCTTTCTTT. The gene calls are TRBV7-7 and TRBJ1-1; 9 bases are a match to TRBD1. The germline gives CDR1 SSHAT, CDR2 FNYEAQ (reference sequence). The CDR3 has 16 residues.

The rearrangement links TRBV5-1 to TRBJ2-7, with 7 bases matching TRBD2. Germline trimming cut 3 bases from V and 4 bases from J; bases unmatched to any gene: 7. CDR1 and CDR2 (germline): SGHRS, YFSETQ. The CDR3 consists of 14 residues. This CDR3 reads CASSSGGGGYEQYF. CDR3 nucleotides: TGCGCCAGCAGCTCCGGCGGGGGAGGTTACGAGCAGTACTTC.

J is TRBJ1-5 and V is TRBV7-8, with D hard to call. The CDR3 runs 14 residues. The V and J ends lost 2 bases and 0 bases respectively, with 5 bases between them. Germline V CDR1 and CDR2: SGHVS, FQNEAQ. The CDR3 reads CASSLKSSNQPQHF. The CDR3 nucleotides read TGTGCCAGCAGCTTAAAGAGTAGCAATCAGCCCCAGCATTTT.

As DNA, the CDR3 is TGTGCCAGCAGCGCGGAGTTGACAGGGGTCGGAGAAAAACTGTTTTTT. Protein sequence: CASSAELTGVGEKLFF. The chain employs TRBV5-4 and TRBJ1-4, with TRBD1 identical over 8 bases. Germline CDR1 and CDR2: SGHNT and YYREEE (reference sequence). The CDR3 covers 16 residues. Trimming took 4 bases from V and 8 from J; bases not matched to a gene: 13.

The DNA of the CDR3 is TGTGCCAGCAGCGGACAGGGGGGTGATACGCAGTATTTT. It is translated as CASSGQGGDTQYF. The chain links TRBV5-4 to TRBJ2-3; 10 bases line up with TRBD1. The CDR3 consists of 13 residues. Germline V gene data show CDR1 as SGHNT and CDR2 as YYREEE (reference sequence). Trimming cost V 4 bases and J 6 bases; bases outside gene matches: 2.

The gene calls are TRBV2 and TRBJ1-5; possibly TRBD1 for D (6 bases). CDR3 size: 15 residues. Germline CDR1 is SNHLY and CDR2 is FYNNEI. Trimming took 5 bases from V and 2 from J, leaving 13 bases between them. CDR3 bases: TGTGCCAGCAGTAATACCCCAGGGGGCAATCAGCCCCAGCATTTT. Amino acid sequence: CASSNTPGGNQPQHF.

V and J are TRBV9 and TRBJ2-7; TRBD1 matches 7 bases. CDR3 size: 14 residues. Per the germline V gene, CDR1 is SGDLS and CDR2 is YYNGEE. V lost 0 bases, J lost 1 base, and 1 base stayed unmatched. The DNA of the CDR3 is TGTGCCAGCAGCGTAGGGGACAGATCCTACGAGCAGTACTTC. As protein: CASSVGDRSYEQYF. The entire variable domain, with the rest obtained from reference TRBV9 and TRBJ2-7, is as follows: DSGVTQTPKHLITATGQRVTLRCSPRSGDLSVYWYQQSLDQGLQFLIQYYNGEERAKGNILERFSAQQFPDLHSELNLSSLELGDSALYFCASSVGDRSYEQYFGPGTRLTVT.